One sample yielded the 25 T cell receptor beta chains listed below, sequenced in a study of graft-versus-host responses after intestinal transplantation. Only in-frame clones appear in the TCRdb table, and some are missing; sequencing was by immunoSEQ multiplex PCR. The table has 62,000 or so clones, around nine tenths seen once. The sample was PBMCs, taken 26 days after transplant. Source of these receptors: a human patient who received an intestinal transplant, so some T cells may come from the graft donor.

V is TRBV7-2 and J is TRBJ1-2; D might be TRBD1 (5 bases). In germline, CDR1 is SGHTA, CDR2 FQGNSA. V lost 1 base to trimming and J lost 3 bases, with 12 bases between them. The CDR3 is 15 amino acids. The CDR3 DNA sequence: TGTGCCAGCAGCTTAGACATCAGGGTTGACTATGGCTACACCTTC. It specifies CASSLDIRVDYGYTF.

The V call is TRBV2, the J call TRBJ1-2; 8 bases are shared with TRBD1. Losses at the gene ends were 6 bases for V and 6 bases for J; bases not matched to a gene: 9. Germline CDR1 reads SNHLY; CDR2 reads FYNNEI. This CDR3 is built from 14 residues. CDR3 DNA: TGTGCCAGCAGCCTACAGGGGGAGCGGGATGGCTACACCTTC. Amino acid sequence: CASSLQGERDGYTF.

The gene calls are TRBV4-2 and TRBJ2-3; tentative D call: TRBD2 (6 bases). This CDR3 has 16 residues. Germline values: CDR1 LGHNA, CDR2 YNFKEQ. V was cut by 0 bases and J by 4 bases, with 14 bases left in between. In nucleotides, the CDR3 is TGTGCCAGCAGCCAAGAGGGAGGAGGTGGTGCAGATACGCAGTATTTT. The encoded protein is CASSQEGGGGADTQYF.

The chain couples TRBV15 to TRBJ2-3; unclear D gene. Germline V CDR1 and CDR2: LNHNV, YYDKDF (reference sequence). The CDR3 has 16 amino acids. The germline V and J ends were trimmed by 0 bases and 4 bases, with 14 bases remaining between them. CDR3 sequence (DNA): TGTGCCACCAGCAGAGATAGCCCAGCAACCGCAGATACGCAGTATTTT. Translation gives CATSRDSPATADTQYF.

There are a few counts of this clone. The chain recombines TRBV5-1 with TRBJ2-1; D gene unclear. Germline CDR1 is SGHRS and CDR2 is YFSETQ. V gave up 2 bases and J gave up 5 bases, with 5 bases separating them. The CDR3 extends over 12 amino acids. The CDR3 DNA reads TGCGCCAGCAGCTTTCGAGACAATGAGCAGTTCTTC. Its translation is CASSFRDNEQFF.

The chain joins TRBV5-5 to TRBJ1-5, with 8 bases fitting TRBD1. This CDR3 comprises 13 residues. CDR1 SGHKS and CDR2 YYEKEE come from the germline V gene (reference sequence). V lost 4 bases and J lost 6; bases outside the gene matches: 3. CDR3: CASSPDRVQPQHF. The CDR3 nucleotides read TGTGCCAGCAGCCCGGACAGGGTTCAGCCCCAGCATTTT.

V and J are TRBV30 and TRBJ1-4; D gene ambiguous. V was pared by 4 bases and J by 4 bases, with 13 bases between. In germline, CDR1 is GTSNPN, CDR2 SVGIG (reference sequence). The CDR3 runs 14 residues. This CDR3 is CAWNGGKYNEKLFF. The CDR3 DNA reads TGTGCCTGGAACGGAGGAAAATATAATGAAAAACTGTTTTTT. The variable domain in full, completed from reference TRBV30 and TRBJ1-4, reads SQTIHQWPATLVQPVGSPLSLECTVEGTSNPNLYWYRQAAGRGLQLLFYSVGIGQISSEVPQNLSASRPQDRQFILSSKKLLLSDSGFYLCAWNGGKYNEKLFFGSGTQLSVL.

The V call is TRBV28, the J call TRBJ1-2; D not resolved. The CDR3 loop spans 16 amino acids. Trimming removed 6 bases from V and 7 bases from J, with 24 bases in between. Germline V gene data show CDR1 as MDHEN and CDR2 as SYDVKM. The CDR3 loop is CASSRRRSSAIGGYTF. The CDR3 nucleotides read TGTGCCAGCAGCCGCCGGCGGTCGTCGGCGATCGGTGGCTACACCTTC.

The gene calls are TRBV5-1 and TRBJ1-1; TRBD1 matches 9 bases. Losses at the gene ends were 0 bases for V and 3 bases for J; bases not matched to a gene: 3. The CDR3 is made up of 15 amino acids. Germline-derived CDR1 and CDR2 are SGHRS and YFSETQ. CDR3 DNA: TGCGCCAGCAGCTTGGGGACAGGGGTGGACACTGAAGCTTTCTTT. This gives the protein CASSLGTGVDTEAFF.

This clone came up once. The chain is built from TRBV11-2 and TRBJ1-1; D not resolved. Germline assignment: CDR1 SGHAT and CDR2 FQNNGV. The CDR3 runs 16 residues. The germline V and J ends were trimmed by 7 bases and 0 bases, with 18 bases remaining between them. The CDR3 region has the DNA TGTGCCAGCACCCGGAGGGAGGGAGCGATGAACACTGAAGCTTTCTTT. It encodes CASTRREGAMNTEAFF.

The chain employs TRBV28 and TRBJ2-7; 7 positions agree with TRBD1. Germline V gives CDR1 MDHEN, CDR2 SYDVKM. The V gene end was trimmed by 6 bases and the J gene end by 3 bases; junction bases not matched to a gene: 8. There are 14 residues in the CDR3. In DNA, the CDR3 is TGTGCCAGCAGGAACCCGGGACAGAACTACGAGCAGTACTTC. It yields the protein CASRNPGQNYEQYF.

The CDR3 sequence: CASSFDRRNTEAFF. The DNA of the CDR3 is TGTGCCAGCAGCTTCGACAGGAGGAACACTGAAGCTTTCTTT. V is TRBV11-1 and J is TRBJ1-1; tentative D call: TRBD1 (6 bases). Trimming removed 3 bases at V and 1 base at J, with 9 bases between. This CDR3 spans 14 amino acids. From germline, CDR1 is SGHAT and CDR2 FQDESV (reference sequence).

The chain employs TRBV30 and TRBJ2-5, with unresolved D. CDR1 GTSNPN and CDR2 SVGIG come from the germline V gene (reference sequence). The CDR3 consists of 14 residues. Trimming took off 2 bases at V and 5 bases at J, with 15 bases between the two ends. CDR3 amino acids: CAWSKQSLLETQYF. CDR3 DNA: TGTGCCTGGAGTAAACAGAGTTTACTTGAGACCCAGTACTTC.

This clone was observed once. This chain links TRBV30 with TRBJ2-3; tentatively, D is TRBD1 (6 bases). The CDR3 sequence is 14 residues long. Germline CDR1 GTSNPN, CDR2 SVGIG (reference sequence). The ends were cut back, 4 bases at V and 1 base at J, with 12 bases in the middle. CDR3 sequence: CAWTQGLGTDTQYF. CDR3 nucleotides: TGTGCCTGGACCCAGGGGCTGGGCACAGATACGCAGTATTTT. The full variable domain, completed using reference TRBV30 and TRBJ2-3, is SQTIHQWPATLVQPVGSPLSLECTVEGTSNPNLYWYRQAAGRGLQLLFYSVGIGQISSEVPQNLSASRPQDRQFILSSKKLLLSDSGFYLCAWTQGLGTDTQYFGPGTRLTVL.

The rearrangement links TRBV7-9 to TRBJ2-5, with 10 bases fitting TRBD1. The germline gives CDR1 SEHNR, CDR2 FQNEAQ (reference sequence). This CDR3 region has 16 residues. Trimming removed 1 base from V and 2 bases from J; junction bases left unmatched: 4. CDR3 in amino acids: CASSLGDRGWQETQYF. As DNA, the CDR3 is TGTGCCAGCAGCTTAGGGGACAGGGGATGGCAAGAGACCCAGTACTTC.

The chain carries TRBV9 and TRBJ2-3; 8 bases match TRBD2. The CDR3 consists of 16 residues. Trimming cost V 0 bases and J 5 bases; bases outside gene matches: 8. Germline CDR1 reads SGDLS; CDR2 reads YYNGEE. The CDR3 nucleotides read TGTGCCAGCAGCGTAGGCGGGACTAGTCGGTTAGATACGCAGTATTTT. Translated, it gives CASSVGGTSRLDTQYF.

The V gene is TRBV25-1, the J gene TRBJ2-1; D is ambiguous. This CDR3 is 14 amino acids long. Trimming removed 1 base from V and 4 bases from J, with 8 bases in between. Germline V gene data show CDR1 as MGHDK and CDR2 as SYGVNS. The CDR3 protein is CASSEWSLYNEQFF. CDR3 bases: TGTGCCAGCAGTGAATGGTCACTTTACAATGAGCAGTTCTTC.

The rearrangement joins TRBV19 to TRBJ1-1; unclear D gene. V was cut by 1 base and J by 7 bases, with 4 bases left in between. The CDR3 has 11 amino acids. CDR1 and CDR2 (germline): LNHDA, SQIVND (reference sequence). The CDR3 DNA sequence: TGTGCCAGTAGTATAGGCAGTGAAGCTTTCTTT. Its protein product is CASSIGSEAFF.

This chain connects TRBV29-1 to TRBJ2-1; D not resolved. CDR1 is SQVTM and CDR2 is ANQGSEA in the germline V gene. The CDR3 consists of 10 residues. Trimming pared 6 bases from V and 7 bases from J, leaving 7 bases between. The CDR3 is CSVHGNEQFF. The CDR3 nucleotides are TGCAGCGTCCACGGGAATGAGCAGTTCTTC.

The chain uses TRBV28 and TRBJ1-1, with D perhaps matching TRBD1 (6 bases). Germline CDR1 reads MDHEN; CDR2 reads SYDVKM. Trimming cost V 9 bases and J 8 bases, with 22 bases left between them. The CDR3 loop spans 14 amino acids. In DNA, the CDR3 is TGTGCCAGTTGGAAGAGAGGGGGTTCCTTAGAAGCTTTCTTT. Translated, it gives CASWKRGGSLEAFF.

The genes are TRBV4-1 and TRBJ2-1, with TRBD1 matching 11 bases. Germline CDR1 reads MGHRA; CDR2 reads YSYEKL. After removal of 0 bases from V and 6 bases from J, the junction contained 4 bases not matched to a gene. The CDR3 extends over 16 amino acids. CDR3 nucleotide sequence: TGCGCCAGCAGCCAAGATGGTGGGACAGGGGGCAATGAGCAGTTCTTC. Translating it yields CASSQDGGTGGNEQFF.

The genes are TRBV11-2 and TRBJ2-7, with D uncertain. CDR3 length equals 13 residues. Germline lookup yields CDR1 SGHAT and CDR2 FQNNGV. The CDR3 spells CASSLGVSERIHV. In DNA, the CDR3 is TGTGCCAGCAGCTTAGGGGTTAGTGAGAGGATACACGTC.

This clone was picked up a small number of times. This chain uses TRBV5-1 with TRBJ2-5; 7 bases agree with TRBD2. Germline CDR1 and CDR2: SGHRS and YFSETQ. CDR3 length equals 17 residues. V was pared by 3 bases and J by 5 bases, with 16 bases of the junction left unmatched. The CDR3 loop is CASSSGRGGIVGETQYF. CDR3 DNA sequence: TGCGCCAGCAGCTCAGGGAGGGGCGGGATCGTGGGGGAGACCCAGTACTTC.

The chain joins TRBV7-8 to TRBJ2-4; D may be TRBD1 (5 bases). This CDR3 comprises 14 residues. CDR1 and CDR2 from the germline V gene are SGHVS and FQNEAQ. V gave up 4 bases and J gave up 4 bases, with 11 bases separating them. The DNA for the CDR3 is TGTGCCAGCAGCTACACAGGAGATAAAAACATTCAGTACTTC. Translated, it gives CASSYTGDKNIQYF.

The chain links TRBV6-6 to TRBJ2-2, with 11 bases matching TRBD2. CDR1 and CDR2 (germline): MNHNY, SVGAGI (reference sequence). Trimming removed 6 bases from V and 2 bases from J; junction bases left unmatched: 5. The CDR3 contains 16 residues. CDR3 coding DNA: TGTGCCAGCAGCGAGCTAGCGGGGGGAAACACCGGGGAGCTGTTTTTT. Amino acids: CASSELAGGNTGELFF.